This T cell receptor beta chain was recovered during a study of T cells in Graves' hyperthyroidism and ophthalmopathy. Study-wide findings and caveats: Through a model of 13 V-J features, ophthalmopathy was separated from stable hyperthyroidism.

Germline V gene data show CDR1 as MDHEN and CDR2 as SYDVKM. This CDR3 comprises 13 residues. Trimming cost V 5 bases and J 5 bases; bases outside gene matches: 5. RNA transcripts provided the source from which TCR beta CDR3 regions were amplified. HTBI primers were used for first-round RT-PCR of the TCR CDR3. TCRdb analysed the multiplex PCR reads with MiXCR anew, one entry per CDR3 protein. The sample yields roughly 360,000 distinct CDR3 sequences, 13% seen once. This clonotype was recorded many times. Antigen specificity is unknown. The rearrangement uses TRBV28 and TRBJ1-1; 7 nucleotides align to TRBD1. The clonotype comes from a man aged 30 to 45 with Graves' hyperthyroidism that later progressed to Graves' ophthalmopathy. Sequences were obtained from blood. This chain's CDR3 is CASSIGGRTEAFF. The CDR3 coding sequence is TGTGCCAGCAGTATAGGGGGCCGGACTGAAGCTTTCTTT.